A single sample gave rise to the 27 T cell receptor beta chains below, sequenced in a study of blood T cell repertoires in COVID-19. TCRdb keeps only in-frame clones here, not all; method: immunoSEQ multiplex PCR. The table records around 99,000 clones, approximately 90% of them present only once. The source material was peripheral blood. These receptor sequences come from a woman aged 25 to 45 with acute or convalescent COVID-19.

The chain joins TRBV6-5 to TRBJ1-2, with 9 bases aligning to TRBD1. The junction had 12 bases not matched to a gene; V was cut back by 6 bases and J by 7 bases. This CDR3 has 15 residues. The germline gives CDR1 MNHEY, CDR2 SVGAGI. CDR3: CASRSPDRGSAGYTF. The CDR3 DNA follows: TGTGCCAGCAGGTCTCCGGACAGGGGATCAGCTGGCTACACCTTC.

The genes are TRBV5-5 and TRBJ1-2; TRBD1 aligns across 11 bases. The CDR3 totals 14 residues. Germline V gene data show CDR1 as SGHKS and CDR2 as YYEKEE (reference sequence). Trimming took 3 bases from V and 4 from J; bases not matched to a gene: 2. In DNA form, the CDR3 reads TGTGCCAGCAGCTCCGGGACAGGGGGCTATGGCTACACCTTC. Residues: CASSSGTGGYGYTF.

The chain couples TRBV3-1 (or the pseudogene TRBV3-2) to TRBJ1-2, with 9 bases lining up with TRBD1. Looked up from germline, CDR1 is LGHDT and CDR2 is YNNKEL (reference sequence). The J segment lost 6 bases and the V segment lost 0 bases, leaving 5 bases of the junction unmatched. The CDR3 totals 15 residues. CDR3 sequence reads: CASSQDPGTGHGYTF. DNA of the CDR3: TGTGCCAGCAGCCAAGATCCCGGGACAGGGCATGGCTACACCTTC.

The CDR3 DNA follows: TGTGCCAGTAGCCCAAAATGGGGGGTTAATGAGCAGTTCTTC. Protein product: CASSPKWGVNEQFF. The chain recombines TRBV19 with TRBJ2-1; a weak D match, TRBD2 (6 bases). V was trimmed by 6 bases and J by 7 bases, leaving 16 bases between them. This CDR3 is built from 14 residues. The germline V gene has CDR1 LNHDA and CDR2 SQIVND (reference sequence).

The V and J genes are TRBV30 and TRBJ2-1; tentative D call: TRBD2 (6 bases). The ends were cut back, 5 bases at V and 0 bases at J, with 11 bases in the middle. The CDR3 extends over 14 amino acids. Germline loops: CDR1 GTSNPN, CDR2 SVGIG (reference sequence). CDR3 protein: CAWGSSVSYNEQFF. CDR3 nucleotide sequence: TGTGCCTGGGGATCTAGCGTCTCCTACAATGAGCAGTTCTTC.

The chain carries TRBV24-1 and TRBJ2-1; D is uncertain. V was trimmed by 4 bases and J by 0 bases, leaving 15 bases between them. The CDR3 totals 17 residues. Germline assignment: CDR1 KGHDR and CDR2 SFDVKD. CDR3: CATSDPTALSSYNEQFF. For the CDR3, the DNA is TGTGCCACCAGTGACCCGACTGCCCTGAGCTCCTACAATGAGCAGTTCTTC.

The rearrangement joins TRBV7-9 to TRBJ2-7; perhaps TRBD1 as D (6 bases). Trimming took off 3 bases at V and 2 bases at J, with 11 bases between the two ends. This CDR3 has 14 residues. Germline assignment: CDR1 SEHNR and CDR2 FQNEAQ (reference sequence). CDR3 coding DNA: TGTGCCAGCAGCTTTATCGACAGGCCCTACGAGCAGTACTTC. Its protein is CASSFIDRPYEQYF.

V and J are TRBV24-1 and TRBJ1-2; 7 bases line up with TRBD1. V was clipped by 3 bases and J by 2 bases; unmatched bases: 5. CDR1 and CDR2 from the germline V gene are KGHDR and SFDVKD. This CDR3 is built from 15 residues. CDR3 protein: CATSDRQGQNYGYTF. The CDR3 nucleotides read TGTGCCACCAGTGATCGACAGGGCCAGAACTATGGCTACACCTTC.

This sequence joins TRBV7-7 and TRBJ2-5, with D possibly matching TRBD2 (7 bases). Trimming stripped 5 bases from V and 1 base from J, with 20 bases between. The CDR3 totals 17 residues. Germline V gene lookup returns CDR1 SSHAT and CDR2 FNYEAQ (reference sequence). This CDR3 reads CASSPRGAGSRQETQYF. CDR3 DNA: TGTGCCAGCAGCCCTCGGGGGGCCGGAAGTCGCCAAGAGACCCAGTACTTC. The full variable domain, completed using reference TRBV7-7 and TRBJ2-5, is GAGVSQSPRYKVTKRGQDVTLRCDPISSHATLYWYQQALGQGPEFLTYFNYEAQPDKSGLPSDRFSAERPEGSISTLTIQRTEQRDSAMYRCASSPRGAGSRQETQYFGPGTRLLVL.

The gene calls are TRBV7-2 and TRBJ2-3; 8 nucleotides line up with TRBD1. Germline V gene data show CDR1 as SGHTA and CDR2 as FQGNSA. Germline trimming cut 5 bases from V and 4 bases from J; bases unmatched to any gene: 5. The CDR3 runs to 14 residues. DNA of the CDR3: TGTGCCAGCAGCCCAGGACAGGGCCCAGATACGCAGTATTTT. Translating it yields CASSPGQGPDTQYF. The full variable domain, with the rest looked up from reference TRBV7-2 and TRBJ2-3, is GAGVSQSPSNKVTEKGKDVELRCDPISGHTALYWYRQSLGQGLEFLIYFQGNSAPDKSGLPSDRFSAERTGGSVSTLTIQRTQQEDSAVYLCASSPGQGPDTQYFGPGTRLTVL.

This clone was seen a handful of times. The rearrangement links TRBV12-3 or TRBV12-4 to TRBJ2-3; D remains unclear. The length of the CDR3 is 13 residues. Trimming pared 6 bases from V and 2 bases from J, leaving 9 bases between. This CDR3 reads CASRQGDTDTQYF. The CDR3, as DNA: TGTGCCAGCAGACAAGGAGACACAGATACGCAGTATTTT.

Details on this clone: The same CDR3 arises from other DNA sequences in this sample as well. This chain joins TRBV9 and TRBJ2-5; D might be TRBD2 (6 bases). The CDR3 has 14 residues. With 0 bases removed from V and 5 bases from J, the gap between germline ends came to 11 bases. The germline gives CDR1 SGDLS, CDR2 YYNGEE. The CDR3 coding sequence is TGTGCCAGCAGCGTAGCAGGAGGGTTGGAGACCCAGTACTTC. It translates to CASSVAGGLETQYF.

Only one count was recorded for this clone. The rearrangement uses TRBV3-1 (or the pseudogene TRBV3-2) and TRBJ2-1; D is undetermined. This CDR3 has 13 residues. Germline V gene data show CDR1 as LGHDT and CDR2 as YNNKEL (reference sequence). V lost 2 bases and J lost 7, with 9 bases in between. The CDR3 DNA sequence: TGTGCCAGCAGCCAACCACTACGGAATGAGCAGTTCTTC. This codes for CASSQPLRNEQFF.

V gene TRBV6-5 combines with J gene TRBJ2-1; no reliable D call. Germline V gene data show CDR1 as MNHEY and CDR2 as SVGAGI. Trimming removed 7 bases from V and 7 bases from J, with 8 bases in between. The CDR3 loop spans 11 amino acids. The CDR3 region has the DNA TGTGCCAGCACCCTAGGTAATGAGCAGTTCTTC. Its translation: CASTLGNEQFF.

The genes are TRBV28 and TRBJ1-1, with 7 bases matching TRBD1. The germline CDR1 and CDR2 sequences are MDHEN and SYDVKM. The junction had 4 bases not matched to a gene; V was cut back by 4 bases and J by 2 bases. The CDR3 runs 14 residues. The CDR3 DNA reads TGTGCCAGCAGTTGGGACAGTAGAAACACTGAAGCTTTCTTT. Translated: CASSWDSRNTEAFF.

The chain joins TRBV13 to TRBJ2-1; D is ambiguous. The CDR3 has 12 amino acids. CDR1 PRHDT and CDR2 FYEKMQ come from the germline V gene (reference sequence). V lost 6 bases to trimming and J lost 6 bases, with 9 bases between them. The CDR3 spells CASRESGNEQFF. DNA of the CDR3: TGTGCCAGCAGGGAGAGTGGCAATGAGCAGTTCTTC. The full variable domain, rest sourced from reference TRBV13 and TRBJ2-1, is AAGVIQSPRHLIKEKRETATLKCYPIPRHDTVYWYQQGPGQDPQFLISFYEKMQSDKGSIPDRFSAQQFSDYHSELNMSSLELGDSALYFCASRESGNEQFFGPGTRLTVL.

V is TRBV9 and J is TRBJ1-3; D remains unclear. The CDR3 has 16 amino acids. Trimming shortened V by 2 bases and J by 4 bases, and 16 bases separated the two germline ends. From germline, CDR1 is SGDLS and CDR2 YYNGEE. CDR3 DNA sequence: TGTGCCAGCAGCGTCGACTCTCAAATCCAAGGAAACACCATATATTTT. This sequence encodes CASSVDSQIQGNTIYF. Full variable domain (rest looked up from reference TRBV9 and TRBJ1-3): DSGVTQTPKHLITATGQRVTLRCSPRSGDLSVYWYQQSLDQGLQFLIQYYNGEERAKGNILERFSAQQFPDLHSELNLSSLELGDSALYFCASSVDSQIQGNTIYFGEGSWLTVV.

About this clone itself: Other DNA sequences in this sample translate to the same CDR3. The chain is built from TRBV30 and TRBJ2-7; D gene uncertain. The length of the CDR3 is 12 residues. Germline V gives CDR1 GTSNPN, CDR2 SVGIG (reference sequence). V dropped 0 bases and J dropped 4 bases, with 7 bases sitting between them. The CDR3 bases are TGTGCCTGGAGTGTATCCGTTTACGAGCAGTACTTC. It codes for CAWSVSVYEQYF.

The chain is built from TRBV7-8 and TRBJ2-2; no reliable D call. Trimming took 5 bases from V and 4 from J, leaving 5 bases between them. Per the germline V gene, CDR1 is SGHVS and CDR2 is FQNEAQ. This CDR3 has 12 amino acids. The CDR3 nucleotides are TGTGCCAGCAGCCCTAGCACCGGGGAGCTGTTTTTT. Encoded protein: CASSPSTGELFF. Combining the CDR3 with reference TRBV7-8 and TRBJ2-2 gives the whole variable domain GAGVSQSPRYKVAKRGQDVALRCDPISGHVSLFWYQQALGQGPEFLTYFQNEAQLDKSGLPSDRFFAERPEGSVSTLKIQRTQQEDSAVYLCASSPSTGELFFGEGSRLTVL.

The rearrangement joins TRBV3-1 (or the pseudogene TRBV3-2) to TRBJ1-1; perhaps TRBD1 as D (6 bases). The germline CDR1 and CDR2 sequences are LGHDT and YNNKEL (reference sequence). CDR3 length equals 18 residues. V lost 1 base, J lost 1 base, and 19 bases lay in between. CDR3 nucleotide sequence: TGTGCCAGCAGCCAAGGTTTCCGTTTTTCAGGGGAGAACACTGAAGCTTTCTTT. Its translation: CASSQGFRFSGENTEAFF.

This clone was counted between two and nine times. The gene calls are TRBV28 and TRBJ1-5; D is ambiguous. Trimming cost V 8 bases and J 3 bases, with 14 bases left between them. The CDR3 spans 14 residues. Germline V CDR1 and CDR2: MDHEN, SYDVKM. CDR3 nucleotides: TGTGCCAGCCAGTCTTCAGTTCTCAATCAGCCCCAGCATTTT. This codes for CASQSSVLNQPQHF.

The chain links TRBV28 to TRBJ1-2, with 8 positions matching TRBD1. Germline CDR1 reads MDHEN; CDR2 reads SYDVKM. J gave up 8 bases and V 1 base, and 15 bases lay outside the gene matches. This CDR3 comprises 17 residues. DNA for the CDR3: TGTGCCAGCAGTTTATTCGCAGGGGGCCTGATTGATGGAGGCTACACCTTC. Its translation is CASSLFAGGLIDGGYTF.

This clone was recorded only once. The V call is TRBV7-6, the J call TRBJ1-2; D may be TRBD1 (5 bases). CDR1 is SGHVS and CDR2 is FNYEAQ in the germline V gene. The CDR3 is made up of 17 amino acids. V was trimmed by 4 bases and J by 2 bases, leaving 20 bases between them. CDR3 region: CASSSKRQIPTNYGYTF. Written as DNA, the CDR3 is TGTGCCAGCAGCTCAAAGCGACAGATACCCACAAACTATGGCTACACCTTC.

V and J are TRBV5-4 and TRBJ1-2; D might be TRBD1 (5 bases). The CDR3 runs 14 residues. Germline lookup yields CDR1 SGHNT and CDR2 YYREEE (reference sequence). Trimming left V 2 bases short and J 7 bases short, with 15 bases between. The CDR3 DNA sequence: TGTGCCAGCAGCTTTGGGCAGGGAAATGGTGGCTACACCTTC. Protein product: CASSFGQGNGGYTF.

This chain links TRBV6-1 with TRBJ1-6, with D unresolved. This CDR3 has 12 amino acids. Trimming pared 2 bases from V and 14 bases from J, leaving 10 bases between. CDR1 is MNHNS, CDR2 SASEGT, per germline. CDR3 sequence (DNA): TGTGCCAGCAGTGAATTGAGTCCTACCCTCCACTTT. It specifies CASSELSPTLHF.

The V call is TRBV27, the J call TRBJ2-1, with D perhaps TRBD2 (6 bases). From germline, CDR1 is MNHEY and CDR2 SMNVEV (reference sequence). The CDR3 covers 13 residues. Between the trimmed V and J ends, which lost 7 bases and 6 bases, there was a span of 13 bases. The CDR3 nucleotides read TGTGCCAGCATTGCGGGGTCACGCAATGAGCAGTTCTTC. Its protein is CASIAGSRNEQFF.

The chain combines TRBV5-1 with TRBJ2-1; 7 bases are shared with TRBD1. V lost 5 bases to trimming and J lost 0 bases; unmatched junction nucleotides: 5. The CDR3 length is 15 residues. In germline, CDR1 is SGHRS, CDR2 YFSETQ. CDR3 region: CASRIGDSSYNEQFF. CDR3 DNA sequence: TGCGCCAGCAGAATCGGGGACAGCTCCTACAATGAGCAGTTCTTC.